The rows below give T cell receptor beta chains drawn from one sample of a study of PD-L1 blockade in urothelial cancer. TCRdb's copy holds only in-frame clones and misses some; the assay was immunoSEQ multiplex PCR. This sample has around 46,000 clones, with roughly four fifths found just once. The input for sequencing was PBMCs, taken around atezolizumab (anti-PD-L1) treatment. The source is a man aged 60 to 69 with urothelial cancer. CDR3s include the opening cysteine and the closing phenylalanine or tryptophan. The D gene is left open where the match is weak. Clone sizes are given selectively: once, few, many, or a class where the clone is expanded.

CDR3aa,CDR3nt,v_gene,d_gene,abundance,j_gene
CASKLAGERDHEQFF,TGTGCCAGCAAGCTAGCGGGAGAGAGGGACCATGAGCAGTTCTTC,TRBV6-5,TRBD2,.,TRBJ2-1
CASSVTRQLNTGELFF,TGTGCCAGCAGCGTAACCAGACAGCTGAACACCGGGGAGCTGTTTTTT,TRBV7-9,.,.,TRBJ2-2
CASSLEPGQGYNEQFF,TGCGCCAGCAGCTTGGAGCCGGGACAGGGGTACAATGAGCAGTTCTTC,TRBV5-1,TRBD1,.,TRBJ2-1
CASRGLLITDTQYF,TGTGCCAGCAGGGGCCTGCTGATCACAGATACGCAGTATTTT,TRBV28,.,.,TRBJ2-3
CASSLAGHSTDTQYF,TGCGCCAGCAGCTTGGCGGGACATTCCACAGATACGCAGTATTTT,TRBV5-1,.,.,TRBJ2-3
CASSVSEETQYF,TGTGCCAGCAGTGTTAGCGAAGAGACCCAGTACTTC,TRBV2,.,.,TRBJ2-5
CASSLQGGRWGNEQFF,TGTGCCAGCAGCTTACAGGGCGGGAGATGGGGCAATGAGCAGTTCTTC,TRBV7-2,TRBD2,.,TRBJ2-1
CAWRARASRTEAFF,TGTGCCTGGAGAGCGAGGGCGTCGCGCACTGAAGCTTTCTTT,TRBV30,.,few,TRBJ1-1
CASSTRQGTNEQYF,TGCGCCAGCAGCACCCGACAGGGTACTAACGAGCAGTACTTC,TRBV5-1,TRBD1,.,TRBJ2-7
CASSFGETSEQYF,TGTGCCAGCAGCTTTGGAGAGACCTCCGAGCAGTACTTC,TRBV5-4,.,.,TRBJ2-7
CASRPGTGVGEAFF,TGTGCCAGTAGACCCGGGACAGGGGTGGGTGAAGCTTTCTTT,TRBV19,TRBD1,few,TRBJ1-1
CASSFGRLAGDHGELFF,TGTGCCAGCAGTTTTGGAAGACTAGCGGGAGATCACGGGGAGCTGTTTTTT,TRBV27,TRBD2,.,TRBJ2-2
CASSYYRGSGTGELFF,TGTGCCAGCAGTTACTATCGGGGGAGCGGAACCGGGGAGCTGTTTTTT,TRBV6-5,.,.,TRBJ2-2
CASRASTGGNEKLFF,TGTGCCAGCAGAGCTTCGACAGGGGGTAATGAAAAACTGTTTTTT,TRBV6-1,TRBD1,.,TRBJ1-4
CASSPIGGTGELFF,TGTGCCAGCAGCCCGATCGGGGGAACCGGGGAGCTGTTTTTT,TRBV5-4,.,.,TRBJ2-2
CASSMSMEAYEQYF,TGTGCCAGTAGTATGTCTATGGAGGCCTACGAGCAGTACTTC,TRBV19,.,.,TRBJ2-7
CASNAAGYNEQFF,TGCGCCAGCAACGCAGCGGGGTACAATGAGCAGTTCTTC,TRBV5-1,TRBD2,.,TRBJ2-1
CASSFPLAEQFF,TGTGCCAGCAGTTTTCCGTTGGCTGAGCAGTTCTTC,TRBV28,.,.,TRBJ2-1
CSVEDGTGGREKLFF,TGCAGCGTTGAAGATGGGACAGGGGGCAGGGAAAAACTGTTTTTT,TRBV29-1,TRBD1,few,TRBJ1-4
CASSLERFKETQYF,TGTGCCAGCAGCTTGGAGAGGTTTAAAGAGACCCAGTACTTC,TRBV5-4,.,medium-sized,TRBJ2-5
CASSQGQSYEQYF,TGTGCCAGCAGTCAAGGACAGTCCTACGAGCAGTACTTC,TRBV6-1,.,.,TRBJ2-7
CASSVRAGRRTDTQYF,TGTGCCAGCAGCGTTAGGGCCGGGAGGCGCACAGATACGCAGTATTTT,TRBV7-2,TRBD2,.,TRBJ2-3
CACRAPGEQFF,TGTGCCTGCAGGGCCCCCGGAGAGCAGTTCTTC,TRBV30,.,.,TRBJ2-1
CASSQRTGDGYTF,TGCGCCAGCAGCCAACGGACAGGGGATGGCTACACCTTC,TRBV5-1,TRBD1,.,TRBJ1-2
CASRTGLSYGYTF,TGTGCCAGCAGAACAGGGTTGAGCTATGGCTACACCTTC,TRBV6-5,.,.,TRBJ1-2
CASSTSGASRNTQYF,TGTGCCAGCAGTACTAGCGGGGCCTCACGAAATACGCAGTATTTT,TRBV28,TRBD2,.,TRBJ2-3
CASSFQAYEQYF,TGTGCCAGCAGCTTTCAGGCCTACGAGCAGTACTTC,TRBV11-2,.,few,TRBJ2-7
CASSQTYTGELFF,TGTGCCAGCAGTCAAACTTACACCGGGGAGCTGTTTTTT,TRBV2,.,.,TRBJ2-2
CASSLEVRNTGELFF,TGTGCCAGCAGCTTAGAAGTCAGAAACACCGGGGAGCTGTTTTTT,TRBV7-2,.,.,TRBJ2-2
CASSSLSGVYSYEQYF,TGTGCCAGCAGCAGTTTATCAGGGGTTTATTCCTACGAGCAGTACTTC,TRBV5-6,.,.,TRBJ2-7
CASSLVGRGISGANVLTF,TGTGCCAGCAGCTTAGTTGGCAGGGGTATCTCTGGGGCCAACGTCCTGACTTTC,TRBV5-8,.,.,TRBJ2-6
CASSSSVTDTQYF,TGTGCCAGCAGCTCATCGGTCACAGATACGCAGTATTTT,TRBV7-2,.,.,TRBJ2-3
CSVRQGAYEQYF,TGCAGCGTCAGACAGGGGGCCTACGAGCAGTACTTC,TRBV29-1,TRBD1,.,TRBJ2-7
CASSPDRVGGNIQYF,TGTGCCAGTAGTCCCGACAGGGTAGGGGGGAACATTCAGTACTTC,TRBV19,.,.,TRBJ2-4
CAISENSGTGNEQFF,TGTGCCATCAGTGAGAACAGCGGTACGGGGAATGAGCAGTTCTTC,TRBV10-3,.,.,TRBJ2-1
CSVHYSFSYNEQFF,TGCAGCGTTCATTATAGCTTCTCCTACAATGAGCAGTTCTTC,TRBV29-1,.,once,TRBJ2-1
CASSFYAGARYEQYF,TGTGCCAGCAGTTTTTACGCGGGGGCACGTTACGAGCAGTACTTC,TRBV28,.,.,TRBJ2-7
CASSLRGQSTDTQYF,TGTGCCAGCAGTTTAAGGGGACAGAGCACAGATACGCAGTATTTT,TRBV27,TRBD1,medium-sized,TRBJ2-3
CAISESGASGGTDTQYF,TGTGCCATCAGTGAGTCAGGGGCTAGCGGGGGAACAGATACGCAGTATTTT,TRBV10-3,TRBD2,.,TRBJ2-3
CATRLAVDTQYF,TGTGCCACCCGACTAGCGGTAGATACGCAGTATTTT,TRBV28,TRBD2,.,TRBJ2-3
CASSWDRPGTDTQYF,TGCGCCAGCAGCTGGGACAGACCGGGCACAGATACGCAGTATTTT,TRBV5-1,TRBD1,.,TRBJ2-3
CASSEVSGSLNEQFF,TGCGCCAGCAGTGAAGTGAGCGGGAGCTTGAATGAGCAGTTCTTC,TRBV10-1,TRBD2,.,TRBJ2-1
CASSQKGVSPLHF,TGTGCCAGCAGTCAAAAAGGGGTATCACCCCTCCACTTT,TRBV5-6,.,.,TRBJ1-6
CATSRGRQGPGNTIYF,TGTGCCACCAGCAGAGGTAGACAGGGACCCGGAAACACCATATATTTT,TRBV15,TRBD1,.,TRBJ1-3
CASSSSGWGSYEQYF,TGCGCCAGCAGTAGTAGCGGTTGGGGCTCCTACGAGCAGTACTTC,TRBV5-1,.,.,TRBJ2-7
CASSFTGVLGYGYTF,TGTGCCAGCAGTTTCACAGGAGTTCTGGGCTATGGCTACACCTTC,TRBV6-5,.,.,TRBJ1-2
CASSTGDRRTDTQYF,TGTGCCAGCAGCACAGGGGACCGTCGCACAGATACGCAGTATTTT,TRBV11-3,TRBD1,.,TRBJ2-3
CAISDGGTSTDTQYF,TGTGCCATCAGTGATGGCGGCACTAGCACAGATACGCAGTATTTT,TRBV10-3,.,.,TRBJ2-3
CASSQIGEYSYEQYF,TGTGCCAGCAGCCAGATTGGGGAGTACTCCTACGAGCAGTACTTC,TRBV4-2,.,.,TRBJ2-7
CASSLDSRPTDTQYF,TGTGCCAGCAGCTTAGATAGCCGTCCAACAGATACGCAGTATTTT,TRBV11-2,.,.,TRBJ2-3
CASKGQVRYEQYF,TGTGCCAGCAAAGGACAGGTACGGTACGAGCAGTACTTC,TRBV2,TRBD1,.,TRBJ2-7
CASSLVGGAVDTQYF,TGTGCCAGCAGCTTAGTCGGGGGGGCTGTAGATACGCAGTATTTT,TRBV7-6,TRBD2,.,TRBJ2-3
CASSDTGGRDEQYF,TGTGCCAGCAGTGACACAGGGGGACGGGACGAGCAGTACTTC,TRBV2,TRBD1,.,TRBJ2-7
CASSLETGGNTIYF,TGCGCCAGCAGCTTGGAAACAGGGGGAAACACCATATATTTT,TRBV5-1,.,.,TRBJ1-3
CASRTGQGINSPLHF,TGCGCCAGCAGGACTGGACAGGGGATAAATTCACCCCTCCACTTT,TRBV5-1,TRBD1,few,TRBJ1-6